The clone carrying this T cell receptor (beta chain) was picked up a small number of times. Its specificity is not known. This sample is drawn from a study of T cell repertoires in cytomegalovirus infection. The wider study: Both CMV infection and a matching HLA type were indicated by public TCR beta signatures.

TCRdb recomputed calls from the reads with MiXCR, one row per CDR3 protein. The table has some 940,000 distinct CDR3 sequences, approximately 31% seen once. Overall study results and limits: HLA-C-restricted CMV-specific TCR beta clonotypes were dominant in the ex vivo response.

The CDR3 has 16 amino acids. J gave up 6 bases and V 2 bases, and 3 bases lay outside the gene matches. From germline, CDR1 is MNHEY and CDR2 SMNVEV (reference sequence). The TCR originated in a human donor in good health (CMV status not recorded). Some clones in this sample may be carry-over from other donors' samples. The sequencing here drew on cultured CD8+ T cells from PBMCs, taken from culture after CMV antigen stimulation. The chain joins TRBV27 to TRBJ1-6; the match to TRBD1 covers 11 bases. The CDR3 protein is CASSLGQGARNSPLHF. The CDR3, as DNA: TGTGCCAGCAGTTTAGGACAGGGGGCGCGTAATTCACCCCTCCACTTT.